This T cell receptor beta chain was sequenced for a study of T cell repertoires in ileal Crohn's disease. Study in general: Under 40% were active smokers at surgery; median disease duration was 7.9 years. Points from the study as a whole: High-frequency clones were more common in sorted CD8 than CD4 cells. Within the first postoperative year, endoscopy came at median about 7.3 months.

As for this clone: Its antigen is currently unknown.

Time point described: neoterminal ileum biopsy at postoperative endoscopy, about 6 months after surgery. Adults with ileal or ileocolonic Crohn's disease and an indication for resection were eligible. Using immunoSEQ multiplex PCR, the repertoire was profiled, and TCRdb retains in-frame clones only, with some absent. The sample has about 13,000 clones, 78% seen once. The sequencing input was ileal tissue. This TCR derives from an adult with Crohn's disease.

The CDR3 DNA reads TGTGCCAGCAGACGGGGACAGTCCTACGAGCAGTACTTC. Translation gives CASRRGQSYEQYF. The chain links TRBV6-5 to TRBJ2-7, with 7 bases lining up with TRBD1. CDR3 length: 13 amino acids. V lost 6 bases to trimming and J lost 1 base; unmatched junction nucleotides: 3. Per germline, CDR1 MNHEY and CDR2 SVGAGI.